The TCR beta chain under discussion was sequenced for a study of blood T cell repertoires in COVID-19. The CDR3 length is 17 residues. V shed 6 bases and J 2 bases; nucleotides not matched to a gene: 10. Germline CDR1 and CDR2: MDHEN and SYDVKM. Measured with immunoSEQ multiplex PCR; TCRdb has only the in-frame clones, and not every one. The table lists 100,000 to 120,000 clones, around 84% of them singletons. This clonotype originated in a woman of 80 years or more with acute or convalescent COVID-19. The specimen was peripheral blood. The chain combines TRBV28 with TRBJ1-2, with 12 bases aligning to TRBD1. CDR3 sequence: CASREGTGGPENYGYTF. Here the CDR3 DNA reads TGTGCCAGCAGAGAGGGGACAGGGGGCCCGGAGAACTATGGCTACACCTTC.